There are many counts of the clone carrying this TCR beta chain. Antigen specificity is unknown. The data stem from a study of blood T cells in healthy people across ages. On the study more broadly: The template switching approach captured approximately one barcoded beta molecule for every two T cells. Study results and caveats: Comparison with aged donors showed that long-lived donors had more naive CD4+ cells and higher diversity. Roughly linear age-related decline in beta diversity appeared, significant by age 40.

Germline CDR1 LGHNA, CDR2 YSLEER. With 0 bases clipped from V and 2 bases from J, the junction kept 5 bases outside the gene matches. This CDR3 has 16 residues. Primed by a sample-barcoded 5' primer and a J-beta primer mix, a second PCR proceeded for 7 to 11 cycles. The authors tagged each cDNA molecule using a template-switch adaptor with 12 random nucleotides. In TCRdb, the 5' RACE reads were re-called with MiXCR into one record per CDR3 protein. Of about 1.7 million distinct CDR3 sequences listed, 28% are singletons. The V gene is TRBV4-3, the J gene TRBJ2-5; the match to TRBD1 covers 8 bases. The sequenced sample was blood. This TCR derives from a woman aged 25 to 39 in good health. The CDR3 reads CASSQDLTGDQETQYF. CDR3 bases: TGCGCCAGCAGCCAAGACTTGACAGGGGATCAAGAGACCCAGTACTTC.